A single sample is the source of the 17 T cell receptor beta chains below, sequenced in a study of post-analysis software for immune sequencing data. Study-level results: Controls showed lower frequencies than patients for several TRBV segments, and TRBV5-6, TRBV5-1 and TRBV20-1 were among these.

The library was made from cDNA and included unique molecular identifiers. MiXCR, run by TCRdb on the PCR reads, gives a single entry per CDR3 protein. Here the sample spans about 770,000 distinct CDR3 sequences, under 60% being singletons. No antigen has been assigned to these receptors. Source material: blood. These receptors were collected from a girl aged 5-17 years with multiple sclerosis.

The gene calls are TRBV6-2 or TRBV6-3 and TRBJ2-1; 11 bases line up with TRBD2. The CDR3 consists of 16 residues. V was clipped by 6 bases and J by 2 bases; unmatched bases: 6. From germline, CDR1 is MNHEY and CDR2 SVGEGT. CDR3: CASSITSGRPYNEQFF. CDR3 coding DNA: TGTGCCAGCAGCATTACTAGCGGGAGACCCTACAATGAGCAGTTCTTC.

This clonotype has a handful of counts. J is TRBJ2-3 and V is TRBV28; D might be TRBD1 or TRBD2, each matching 5 bases. This CDR3 has 14 amino acids. V was cut by 6 bases and J by 6 bases, with 16 bases left in between. Germline V gives CDR1 MDHEN, CDR2 SYDVKM. In nucleotides, the CDR3 is TGTGCCAGCAGCCCAAACGAGGGGATGGATACGCAGTATTTT. Protein sequence: CASSPNEGMDTQYF.

This clonotype has just a few counts. J is TRBJ2-5 and V is TRBV29-1, with TRBD2 identical over 12 bases. Germline CDR1 is SQVTM and CDR2 is ANQGSEA. There are 14 residues in the CDR3. The V gene end was trimmed by 6 bases and the J gene end by 5 bases; junction bases not matched to a gene: 7. The CDR3 is CSVATSGGWETQYF. DNA for the CDR3: TGCAGCGTCGCCACTAGCGGGGGGTGGGAGACCCAGTACTTC.

The chain uses TRBV12-3 or TRBV12-4 and TRBJ1-5; D is undetermined. V was trimmed by 6 bases and J by 5 bases, leaving 14 bases between them. CDR3 length: 14 residues. The CDR3 protein is CASRFAGPHQPQHF. For the CDR3, the DNA is TGTGCCAGCAGGTTCGCGGGCCCCCATCAGCCCCAGCATTTT.

The CDR3: CSASDTRSSIGGGDQPQHF. For the CDR3, the DNA is TGCAGTGCTAGCGATACTCGCTCAAGTATCGGGGGCGGGGATCAGCCCCAGCATTTT. The V and J genes are TRBV20-1 and TRBJ1-5, with D possibly matching TRBD1 (6 bases). Trimming left V 3 bases short and J 5 bases short, with 29 bases between. This CDR3 contains 19 residues. Per germline, CDR1 DFQATT and CDR2 SNEGSKA (reference sequence).

This clonotype showed up just a few times. The V call is TRBV7-9, the J call TRBJ2-1, with TRBD2 identical over 11 bases. The CDR3 sequence is 15 residues long. Trimming took 0 bases from V and 10 from J; bases not matched to a gene: 5. CDR1 is SEHNR and CDR2 is FQNEAQ in the germline V gene (reference sequence). In DNA, the CDR3 is TGTGCCAGCAGCTTAGCTACTAGCGGGAGACCCGAGCAGTTCTTC. The encoded protein is CASSLATSGRPEQFF.

Regarding this clonotype: The junction and the germline gene differ at one end; a read error may be behind it. The chain has TRBV12-3 or TRBV12-4 and TRBJ2-7; 10 nucleotides agree with TRBD2. The CDR3 is 14 residues long. The CDR3 coding sequence is TGTACCAGCAGTGGAGCGGGAGGGTCCTACGAGCAGTACTTC. Amino acids: CTSSGAGGSYEQYF.

This clonotype was counted at least ten times. The chain recombines TRBV7-2 with TRBJ2-7; the D is unclear. The CDR3 consists of 12 residues. V lost 1 base and J 4 bases, leaving 5 bases between the germline ends. The germline CDR1 and CDR2 sequences are SGHTA and FQGNSA. This chain's CDR3 is CASSLDLYEQYF. In DNA, the CDR3 is TGTGCCAGCAGCTTAGATCTTTACGAGCAGTACTTC.

The sample holds a few counts of this clonotype. The chain uses TRBV7-2 and TRBJ2-5, with D perhaps matching TRBD1 (5 bases). V was trimmed by 0 bases and J by 5 bases, leaving 13 bases between them. CDR1 and CDR2 (germline): SGHTA, FQGNSA. CDR3 length equals 15 residues. CDR3 sequence: CASSLAGAPRETQYF. CDR3 nucleotides: TGTGCCAGCAGCTTAGCAGGGGCCCCCAGGGAGACCCAGTACTTC.

The chain combines TRBV11-2 with TRBJ2-7, with TRBD2 identical over 11 bases. The V gene end was trimmed by 4 bases and the J gene end by 10 bases; junction bases not matched to a gene: 9. Germline values: CDR1 SGHAT, CDR2 FQNNGV. The CDR3 totals 14 residues. The CDR3 spells CASSSHSGRADQYF. The CDR3 DNA is TGTGCCAGCAGCTCACATAGCGGGAGGGCGGATCAGTACTTC.

This clonotype turned up a few times. V is TRBV28 and J is TRBJ2-5, with a tentative D call TRBD2 (6 bases). The end of the DNA fits TRBJ2-7 better, so the J call may be wrong. CDR1 and CDR2 from the germline V gene are MDHEN and SYDVKM. This CDR3 comprises 13 residues. CDR3 sequence (DNA): TGTGCCAGCAGTACGCGGGATGGGTACGAGCAGTACTTC. Translation: CASSTRDGYEQYF.

As DNA, the CDR3 is TGTGCCAGCTCACCAGAGGCAACGGGGAACGGGCCCCAGCATTTT. It is translated as CASSPEATGNGPQHF. The chain carries TRBV18 and TRBJ1-5; D unclear. This CDR3 has 15 residues. Germline loops: CDR1 KGHSH, CDR2 LQKENI. The germline V and J ends were trimmed by 2 bases and 9 bases, with 17 bases remaining between them.

This sequence joins TRBV7-9 and TRBJ1-2; D might be TRBD1 (6 bases). Per the germline V gene, CDR1 is SEHNR and CDR2 is FQNEAQ (reference sequence). This CDR3 spans 13 amino acids. Deletions cut 6 bases from V and 6 bases from J, with 14 bases between. CDR3: CASRRISGDGYTF. The CDR3 region has the DNA TGTGCCAGCAGGAGAATTTCAGGGGATGGCTACACCTTC.

The chain has TRBV2 and TRBJ2-4; tentatively, D is TRBD2 (7 bases). The V gene's germline CDR1 is SNHLY and CDR2 FYNNEI. This CDR3 is 13 amino acids long. V gave up 6 bases and J gave up 8 bases, with 14 bases separating them. CDR3 bases: TGTGCCAGCAGCTCAGTCGGGGGGCACATTCAGTACTTC. Residues: CASSSVGGHIQYF.

This chain joins TRBV5-6 and TRBJ1-4; D ambiguous. This CDR3 contains 15 residues. Germline-derived CDR1 and CDR2 are SGHDT and YYEEEE. Trimming left V 2 bases short and J 8 bases short, with 16 bases between. DNA for the CDR3: TGTGCCAGCAGCTTCACACCTGGGTCTGAGGAAAAACTGTTTTTT. Encoded protein: CASSFTPGSEEKLFF.

V usage is TRBV10-3 and J usage is TRBJ2-1, with D possibly matching TRBD1 (6 bases). This CDR3 spans 14 amino acids. V lost 0 bases, J lost 7 bases, and 10 bases lay in between. CDR1 ENHRY and CDR2 SYGVKD come from the germline V gene. CDR3 in DNA: TGTGCCATCAGTGAGTCCCAGGGGAAAAATGAGCAGTTCTTC. It codes for CAISESQGKNEQFF.

The chain links TRBV29-1 to TRBJ2-5; 9 bases fit TRBD2. The ends lost 7 bases at V and 4 bases at J; junction bases unmatched: 7. Germline CDR1 reads SQVTM; CDR2 reads ANQGSEA. This CDR3 contains 13 residues. This chain's CDR3 is CSAVGLAGETQYF. Here the CDR3 DNA reads TGCAGCGCCGTGGGACTAGCAGGAGAGACCCAGTACTTC.